This TCR beta chain appears in the sequencing data of a study of blood T cells in healthy people across ages. Each sample had at least 7 million PBMCs isolated. In regard to this clonotype: Its specificity is unknown.

CDR1 and CDR2 (germline): SGHTA, FQGNSA. V was shortened by 0 bases and J by 7 bases, with 10 bases between the two germline ends. This CDR3 is built from 15 residues. Study-level findings and limits: In older individuals, TCR beta diversity per million T cells was lower, falling roughly linearly with age. Fewer expanded clones and more diversity marked long-lived versus aged donors.

The authors ran a second PCR of roughly 6 to 12 cycles using a sample-barcoded 5' primer and a J-beta primer mix. TCRdb passed the 5' RACE reads through MiXCR, listing each CDR3 protein once. The sample yields about 1.8 million distinct CDR3 sequences, 49% seen once. This TCR was sampled from a woman between 35 and 50 years old in good health. V usage is TRBV7-2 and J usage is TRBJ1-6; no clear D gene. The sequencing input was blood. In nucleotides, the CDR3 is TGTGCCAGCAGCTTAGCGGGCAGCCGAAATTCACCCCTCCACTTT. It codes for CASSLAGSRNSPLHF.